This paragraph covers one T cell receptor beta chain sequence. As yet, its antigen is unknown. Germline loops: CDR1 SQVTM, CDR2 ANQGSEA. V trimming: 4 bases; J trimming: 4 bases; junction bases outside the gene matches: 7. This CDR3 is built from 14 residues. The study reverse transcribed the entire isolated RNA, so it sequenced expressed TCRB transcripts. Method: immunoSEQ multiplex PCR; TCRdb's copy keeps in-frame clones and lacks some. In the table there are approximately 730,000 clones, 13% of which are singletons. The sample originates from a study of beta chain features in type 1 diabetes. General study findings and limits: Cells expressing TCR highly could be over-represented by cDNA sequencing. In all four CD4+ subsets, TCRB CDR3 length was significantly, moderately reduced in type 1 diabetes.

The TCR sequence derives from a man aged 18 to 30 with type 1 diabetes. Input material: naive CD4+ T cells from blood. The V and J genes are TRBV29-1 and TRBJ1-1; 9 nucleotides match TRBD1. The CDR3 coding sequence is TGCAGCGTTGCCTTGGACAGGGGCGGCACTGAAGCTTTCTTT. It translates to CSVALDRGGTEAFF. The full variable domain, with the rest looked up from reference TRBV29-1 and TRBJ1-1, is SAVISQKPSRDICQRGTSLTIQCQVDSQVTMMFWYRQQPGQSLTLIATANQGSEATYESGFVIDKFPISRPNLTFSTLTVSNMSPEDSSIYLCSVALDRGGTEAFFGQGTRLTVV.